This is a list of T cell receptor beta chains from one sample in a study of cytomegalovirus exposure and HLA in healthy donors. Method: immunoSEQ multiplex PCR; TCRdb's copy keeps in-frame clones and lacks some. The table for this sample gives 100,000 to 150,000 clones. The sample comprised PBMCs. These receptors were taken from a man between 18 and 35 years old in good health and CMV-seronegative. CDR3s leave out the opening cysteine and the closing phenylalanine or tryptophan. The order of the fields is J gene, V gene, CDR3 protein.

j_call: TRBJ1-2; v_call: TRBV2; cdr3_aa: ASSEQQGTYGYT
j_call: TRBJ1-5; v_call: TRBV6-1; cdr3_aa: ASSVSGGTGGGNQPQH
j_call: TRBJ1-2; v_call: TRBV15; cdr3_aa: ATSTRGESHGYT
j_call: TRBJ2-1; v_call: TRBV28; cdr3_aa: ASSTQREARNEQF
j_call: TRBJ2-5; v_call: TRBV20-1; cdr3_aa: SAHRLVQY
j_call: TRBJ1-1; v_call: TRBV10-1; cdr3_aa: ASSEGRGRDTEAF
j_call: TRBJ2-7; v_call: TRBV28; cdr3_aa: ASSFLLGEQY
j_call: TRBJ2-1; v_call: TRBV4-2; cdr3_aa: ASSLRGRENNEQF
j_call: TRBJ1-1; v_call: TRBV6-1; cdr3_aa: ASSEGVGAF
j_call: TRBJ1-4; v_call: TRBV14; cdr3_aa: ASSRGTGGDEKLF
j_call: TRBJ1-5; v_call: TRBV28; cdr3_aa: ASSQAGQPQH
j_call: TRBJ2-5; v_call: TRBV4-1; cdr3_aa: ASSQTPNQETQY
j_call: TRBJ1-5; v_call: TRBV13; cdr3_aa: ASSLTGWDQPQH
j_call: TRBJ2-3; v_call: TRBV4-2; cdr3_aa: ASSRGSGVRRGDPTQY
j_call: TRBJ1-5; v_call: TRBV6-5; cdr3_aa: ASSYSGGRDQPQH
j_call: TRBJ1-1; v_call: TRBV28; cdr3_aa: ASSLWVGGVGKNTEAF
j_call: TRBJ2-7; v_call: TRBV19; cdr3_aa: ASSIDEGSYEQY
j_call: TRBJ1-5; v_call: TRBV6-1; cdr3_aa: ASSLWGGDQPQH
j_call: TRBJ2-3; v_call: TRBV27; cdr3_aa: ASSYRQGITDTQY
j_call: TRBJ1-3; v_call: TRBV18; cdr3_aa: ASSMGQPISGNTIY
j_call: TRBJ1-5; v_call: TRBV6-5; cdr3_aa: ASRKTVSQPQH
j_call: TRBJ2-1; v_call: TRBV5-5; cdr3_aa: ASSLGGRNHNEQF
j_call: TRBJ1-5; v_call: TRBV10-3; cdr3_aa: AISEGGATNQPQH
j_call: TRBJ1-1; v_call: TRBV5-4; cdr3_aa: ASSGGQGRTEAF
j_call: TRBJ1-1; v_call: TRBV6-5; cdr3_aa: ASSPDRGHTEAF
j_call: TRBJ2-7; v_call: TRBV6-6; cdr3_aa: ASTSERRGPYEQY
j_call: TRBJ1-5; v_call: TRBV6-5; cdr3_aa: ASSQGFYQPQH
j_call: TRBJ1-1; v_call: TRBV6-1; cdr3_aa: ASSEVRGAGTEAF
j_call: TRBJ2-5; v_call: TRBV7-9; cdr3_aa: ASSPSVYQETQY
j_call: TRBJ1-1; v_call: TRBV11-3; cdr3_aa: ASSLGRGFGTEAF
j_call: TRBJ2-3; v_call: TRBV6-1; cdr3_aa: ASSEGRGDTQY
j_call: TRBJ2-7; v_call: TRBV28; cdr3_aa: ASSLASRFYEQY
j_call: TRBJ2-3; v_call: TRBV5-1; cdr3_aa: ASDRGGTDTQY
j_call: -; v_call: TRBV15; cdr3_aa: ATSRGRQGTYEQY
j_call: TRBJ2-1; v_call: TRBV5-1; cdr3_aa: ASSLVQGTYNEQF
j_call: TRBJ2-3; v_call: TRBV7-3; cdr3_aa: ASSLIGADTQY
j_call: TRBJ1-1; v_call: TRBV25-1; cdr3_aa: ASSKTGSTEAF
j_call: TRBJ1-2; v_call: TRBV5-1; cdr3_aa: ASSLAGTANYGYT
j_call: TRBJ1-2; v_call: TRBV28; cdr3_aa: ASRTGGGGGYGYT
j_call: TRBJ1-1; v_call: TRBV19; cdr3_aa: ASSTGQGNTEAF
j_call: TRBJ2-5; v_call: TRBV27; cdr3_aa: ASSSVPDRQETQY
j_call: TRBJ1-5; v_call: TRBV19; cdr3_aa: ASSIQGVGQGRNQPQH
j_call: TRBJ1-3; v_call: TRBV10-3; cdr3_aa: AISQVGSGNTIY
j_call: TRBJ1-5; v_call: TRBV27; cdr3_aa: ASTQTGGQPQH
j_call: TRBJ1-6; v_call: TRBV5-6; cdr3_aa: ASKIQGANSPLH
j_call: TRBJ2-1; v_call: TRBV9; cdr3_aa: ASSVSAGSNEQF
j_call: TRBJ2-1; v_call: TRBV18; cdr3_aa: ASSPKTTGGSDNEQF
j_call: TRBJ1-4; v_call: TRBV10-3; cdr3_aa: AISGGTGEEKLF
j_call: TRBJ2-7; v_call: TRBV19; cdr3_aa: ASSIAAQTRSEQY
j_call: TRBJ2-6; v_call: TRBV7-2; cdr3_aa: ASSSDWTGSGANVLT
j_call: TRBJ2-6; v_call: TRBV5-1; cdr3_aa: ASSLGAASGANVLT
j_call: TRBJ2-1; v_call: TRBV10-1; cdr3_aa: ASSSSGSYNEQF
j_call: TRBJ1-1; v_call: TRBV28; cdr3_aa: ASSTPIGEAF
j_call: TRBJ2-5; v_call: TRBV5-1; cdr3_aa: ASSVLAGGGGETQY
j_call: TRBJ2-7; v_call: TRBV25-1; cdr3_aa: ASGSSGTQY
j_call: TRBJ2-1; v_call: TRBV7-9; cdr3_aa: ASILEGSSYNEQF
j_call: TRBJ1-3; v_call: TRBV2; cdr3_aa: ASSEMDRAGNTIY
j_call: TRBJ2-7; v_call: TRBV4-1; cdr3_aa: ASSQSYTVGEQY
j_call: TRBJ1-1; v_call: TRBV5-1; cdr3_aa: ASSPNPTGLDTEAF
j_call: TRBJ2-7; v_call: TRBV29-1; cdr3_aa: SVVLGLLSSRYEQY